The present TCR beta chain was sequenced within a study of kidney transplant recipient with SARS-CoV-2 infection. TCRdb called the reads again in MiXCR, with one record for every CDR3 protein. Of fewer than 250,000 distinct CDR3 sequences listed, under 30% are singletons. This clonotype showed up many times. This clonotype originated in a male patient aged 25-45 years who had COVID-19 and was a kidney transplant recipient. Some T cells may be transferred from the graft donor. The sequenced sample was a blood sample, obtained at baseline and on day 111 from a kidney transplant recipient.

In DNA form, the CDR3 reads TGCAGTGGTCGCGAGCAGTGGAGGGGTCCGGGCTATGGCTACACCTTC. Protein product: CSGREQWRGPGYGYTF. J is TRBJ1-2 and V is TRBV20-1; tentatively, D is TRBD1 (5 bases). Germline V gene sequence: CDR1 DFQATT, CDR2 SNEGSKA (reference sequence). V was clipped by 7 bases and J by 4 bases, with 25 bases between them. The CDR3 runs to 16 residues.